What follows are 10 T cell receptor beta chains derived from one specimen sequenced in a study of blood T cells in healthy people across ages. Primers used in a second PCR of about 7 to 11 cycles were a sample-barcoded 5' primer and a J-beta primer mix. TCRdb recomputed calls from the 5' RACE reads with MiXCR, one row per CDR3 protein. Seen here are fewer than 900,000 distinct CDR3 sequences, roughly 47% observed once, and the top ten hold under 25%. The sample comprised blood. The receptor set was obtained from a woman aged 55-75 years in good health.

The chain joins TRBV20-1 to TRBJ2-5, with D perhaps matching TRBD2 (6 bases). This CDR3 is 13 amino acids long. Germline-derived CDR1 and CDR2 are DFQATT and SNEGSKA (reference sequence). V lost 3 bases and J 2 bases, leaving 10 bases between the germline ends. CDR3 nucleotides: TGCAGTGCTAGGGTTAGCGGACAAGAGACCCAGTACTTC. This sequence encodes CSARVSGQETQYF.

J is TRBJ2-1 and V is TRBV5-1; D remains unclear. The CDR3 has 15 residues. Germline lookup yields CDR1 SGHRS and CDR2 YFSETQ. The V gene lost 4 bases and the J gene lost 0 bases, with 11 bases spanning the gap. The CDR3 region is CASSGIRSSYNEQFF. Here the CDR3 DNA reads TGCGCCAGCAGCGGCATCCGGAGCTCCTACAATGAGCAGTTCTTC.

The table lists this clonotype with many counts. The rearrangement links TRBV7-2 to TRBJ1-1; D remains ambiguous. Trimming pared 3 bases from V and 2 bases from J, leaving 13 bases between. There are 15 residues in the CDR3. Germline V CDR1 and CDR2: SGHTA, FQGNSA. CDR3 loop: CASSLTQLLNTEAFF. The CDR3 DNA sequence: TGTGCCAGCAGCTTGACCCAATTACTTAACACTGAAGCTTTCTTT.

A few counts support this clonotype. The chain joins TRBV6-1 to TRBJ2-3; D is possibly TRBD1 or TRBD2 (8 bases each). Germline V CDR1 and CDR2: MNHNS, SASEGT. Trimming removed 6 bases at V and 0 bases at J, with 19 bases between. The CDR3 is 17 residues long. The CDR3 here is CASRGQGLGDSTDTQYF. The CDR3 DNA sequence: TGTGCCAGCAGAGGACAGGGACTAGGTGATAGCACAGATACGCAGTATTTT.

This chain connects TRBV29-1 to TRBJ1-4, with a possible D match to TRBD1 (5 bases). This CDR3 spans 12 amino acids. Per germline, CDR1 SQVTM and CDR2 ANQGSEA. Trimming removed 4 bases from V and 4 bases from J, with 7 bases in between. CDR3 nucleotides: TGCAGCGTTGCAGGGATTAATGAAAAACTGTTTTTT. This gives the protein CSVAGINEKLFF. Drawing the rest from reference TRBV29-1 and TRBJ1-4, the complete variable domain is SAVISQKPSRDICQRGTSLTIQCQVDSQVTMMFWYRQQPGQSLTLIATANQGSEATYESGFVIDKFPISRPNLTFSTLTVSNMSPEDSSIYLCSVAGINEKLFFGSGTQLSVL.

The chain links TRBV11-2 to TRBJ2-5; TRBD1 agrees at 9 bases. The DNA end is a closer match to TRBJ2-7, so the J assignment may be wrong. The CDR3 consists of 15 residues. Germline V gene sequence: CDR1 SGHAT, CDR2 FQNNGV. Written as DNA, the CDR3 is TGTGCCAGCAGCTGGACAGGGGATCACTCCTACGAGCAGTACTTC. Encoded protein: CASSWTGDHSYEQYF.

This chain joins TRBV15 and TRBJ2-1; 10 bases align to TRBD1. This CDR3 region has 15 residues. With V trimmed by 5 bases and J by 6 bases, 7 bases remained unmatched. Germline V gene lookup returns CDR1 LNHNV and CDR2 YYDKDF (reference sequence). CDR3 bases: TGTGCCACCAGCTTACCGGGACAGGGGATCAATGAGCAGTTCTTC. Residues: CATSLPGQGINEQFF.

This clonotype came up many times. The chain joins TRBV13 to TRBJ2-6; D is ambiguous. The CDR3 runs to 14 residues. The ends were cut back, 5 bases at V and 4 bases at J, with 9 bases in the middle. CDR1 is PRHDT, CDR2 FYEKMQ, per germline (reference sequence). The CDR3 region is CASSSSSGANVLTF. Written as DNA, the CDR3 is TGTGCCAGCAGCAGCTCCTCAGGGGCCAACGTCCTGACTTTC.

Written as DNA, the CDR3 is TGTGCCAGCAGCCAACAGGGGAGGGATACCGAGCAGTACTTC. It is translated as CASSQQGRDTEQYF. This chain links TRBV14 with TRBJ2-7; perhaps TRBD2 as D (7 bases). Trimming pared 2 bases from V and 6 bases from J, leaving 14 bases between. The germline CDR1 and CDR2 sequences are SGHDN and FVKESK. The CDR3 runs to 14 residues. Variable domain in full (rest from reference TRBV14 and TRBJ2-7): EAGVTQFPSHSVIEKGQTVTLRCDPISGHDNLYWYRRVMGKEIKFLLHFVKESKQDESGMPNNRFLAERTGGTYSTLKVQPAELEDSGVYFCASSQQGRDTEQYFGPGTRLTVT.

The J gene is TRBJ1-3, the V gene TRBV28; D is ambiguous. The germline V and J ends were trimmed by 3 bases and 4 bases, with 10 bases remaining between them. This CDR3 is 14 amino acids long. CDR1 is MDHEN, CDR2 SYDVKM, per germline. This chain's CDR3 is CASSFTQQGNTIYF. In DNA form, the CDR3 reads TGTGCCAGCAGTTTCACCCAGCAGGGAAACACCATATATTTT.